These 7 T cell receptor beta chains were sequenced from one sample in a study of cytomegalovirus exposure and HLA in healthy donors. It was with 60 Vbeta and 13 Jbeta primers that the PCR ran. Assay: immunoSEQ multiplex PCR; the TCRdb copy retains only in-frame clones and omits some. This repertoire shows 95,000 to 150,000 clones, roughly 80% found once; its top ten account for roughly 6.3%. The source material was PBMCs. The source of these receptors is a woman between 40 and 50 years old in good health and CMV-seronegative.

The V and J genes are TRBV6-5 and TRBJ1-5; D call uncertain. The V and J ends lost 2 bases and 2 bases respectively, with 4 bases between them. The CDR3 is 13 amino acids. The germline CDR1 and CDR2 sequences are MNHEY and SVGAGI. CDR3 in DNA: TGTGCCAGCAGTTACGAGGGCAATCAGCCCCAGCATTTT. Protein: CASSYEGNQPQHF.

The chain carries TRBV29-1 and TRBJ2-5, with 9 bases fitting TRBD1. Losses at the gene ends were 7 bases for V and 4 bases for J; bases not matched to a gene: 7. Germline V gene sequence: CDR1 SQVTM, CDR2 ANQGSEA. The CDR3 is 13 amino acids. In nucleotides, the CDR3 is TGCAGCGCAGGACAGGGGTCGGGAGAGACCCAGTACTTC. Its translation: CSAGQGSGETQYF.

The chain carries TRBV11-2 and TRBJ1-2, with 7 bases matching TRBD1. Per the germline V gene, CDR1 is SGHAT and CDR2 is FQNNGV. V was pared by 2 bases and J by 6 bases, with 12 bases of the junction left unmatched. The CDR3 loop spans 16 amino acids. Here the CDR3 reads CASSLSLRQGNHGYTF. CDR3 coding DNA: TGTGCCAGCAGCTTAAGCTTACGACAGGGAAACCATGGCTACACCTTC.

A note on this clone: The junction departs from the called germline gene at one end, perhaps through a read error. This chain's CDR3 is CANSLHWGDNGYEQYF. For the CDR3, the DNA is TGCGCCAACAGCTTGCATTGGGGCGACAACGGCTACGAGCAGTACTTC. The chain recombines TRBV5-1 with TRBJ2-7; possibly TRBD1 for D (5 bases). Germline V CDR1 and CDR2: SGHRS, YFSETQ. The CDR3 consists of 16 residues. Together with reference TRBV5-1 and TRBJ2-7, the CDR3 gives the full variable domain: KAGVTQTPRYLIKTRGQQVTLSCSPISGHRSVSWYQQTPGQGLQFLFEYFSETQRNKGNFPGRFSGRQFSNSRSEMNVSTLELGDSALYLCANSLHWGDNGYEQYFGPGTRLTVT.

The rearrangement links TRBV11-2 to TRBJ1-2, with TRBD1 as a possible D gene (6 bases). The CDR3 is 14 residues long. Trimming left V 3 bases short and J 8 bases short, with 16 bases between. Germline CDR1 and CDR2: SGHAT and FQNNGV. This CDR3 reads CASSFTDSLKGYTF. CDR3 DNA sequence: TGTGCCAGCAGCTTCACGGACAGTTTGAAGGGCTACACCTTC.

The genes are TRBV19 and TRBJ2-5, with a tentative D call TRBD2 (6 bases). V shed 5 bases and J shed 4 bases, with 14 bases lying between them. This CDR3 is built from 14 residues. The germline gives CDR1 LNHDA, CDR2 SQIVND (reference sequence). The CDR3 here is CASSRRELRETQYF. The CDR3 DNA reads as TGTGCCAGTAGTCGTCGGGAGCTGAGAGAGACCCAGTACTTC.

This clone showed up just once. V is TRBV5-1 and J is TRBJ2-3; TRBD2 agrees at 8 bases. Unmatched junction bases numbered 15, after V lost 6 bases and J lost 6 bases. The germline V gene has CDR1 SGHRS and CDR2 YFSETQ. This CDR3 spans 16 amino acids. The CDR3 DNA sequence: TGCGCCAGCACCCGCAGTGACGGGCGGGAGGTGGATACGCAGTATTTT. Translating gives CASTRSDGREVDTQYF.